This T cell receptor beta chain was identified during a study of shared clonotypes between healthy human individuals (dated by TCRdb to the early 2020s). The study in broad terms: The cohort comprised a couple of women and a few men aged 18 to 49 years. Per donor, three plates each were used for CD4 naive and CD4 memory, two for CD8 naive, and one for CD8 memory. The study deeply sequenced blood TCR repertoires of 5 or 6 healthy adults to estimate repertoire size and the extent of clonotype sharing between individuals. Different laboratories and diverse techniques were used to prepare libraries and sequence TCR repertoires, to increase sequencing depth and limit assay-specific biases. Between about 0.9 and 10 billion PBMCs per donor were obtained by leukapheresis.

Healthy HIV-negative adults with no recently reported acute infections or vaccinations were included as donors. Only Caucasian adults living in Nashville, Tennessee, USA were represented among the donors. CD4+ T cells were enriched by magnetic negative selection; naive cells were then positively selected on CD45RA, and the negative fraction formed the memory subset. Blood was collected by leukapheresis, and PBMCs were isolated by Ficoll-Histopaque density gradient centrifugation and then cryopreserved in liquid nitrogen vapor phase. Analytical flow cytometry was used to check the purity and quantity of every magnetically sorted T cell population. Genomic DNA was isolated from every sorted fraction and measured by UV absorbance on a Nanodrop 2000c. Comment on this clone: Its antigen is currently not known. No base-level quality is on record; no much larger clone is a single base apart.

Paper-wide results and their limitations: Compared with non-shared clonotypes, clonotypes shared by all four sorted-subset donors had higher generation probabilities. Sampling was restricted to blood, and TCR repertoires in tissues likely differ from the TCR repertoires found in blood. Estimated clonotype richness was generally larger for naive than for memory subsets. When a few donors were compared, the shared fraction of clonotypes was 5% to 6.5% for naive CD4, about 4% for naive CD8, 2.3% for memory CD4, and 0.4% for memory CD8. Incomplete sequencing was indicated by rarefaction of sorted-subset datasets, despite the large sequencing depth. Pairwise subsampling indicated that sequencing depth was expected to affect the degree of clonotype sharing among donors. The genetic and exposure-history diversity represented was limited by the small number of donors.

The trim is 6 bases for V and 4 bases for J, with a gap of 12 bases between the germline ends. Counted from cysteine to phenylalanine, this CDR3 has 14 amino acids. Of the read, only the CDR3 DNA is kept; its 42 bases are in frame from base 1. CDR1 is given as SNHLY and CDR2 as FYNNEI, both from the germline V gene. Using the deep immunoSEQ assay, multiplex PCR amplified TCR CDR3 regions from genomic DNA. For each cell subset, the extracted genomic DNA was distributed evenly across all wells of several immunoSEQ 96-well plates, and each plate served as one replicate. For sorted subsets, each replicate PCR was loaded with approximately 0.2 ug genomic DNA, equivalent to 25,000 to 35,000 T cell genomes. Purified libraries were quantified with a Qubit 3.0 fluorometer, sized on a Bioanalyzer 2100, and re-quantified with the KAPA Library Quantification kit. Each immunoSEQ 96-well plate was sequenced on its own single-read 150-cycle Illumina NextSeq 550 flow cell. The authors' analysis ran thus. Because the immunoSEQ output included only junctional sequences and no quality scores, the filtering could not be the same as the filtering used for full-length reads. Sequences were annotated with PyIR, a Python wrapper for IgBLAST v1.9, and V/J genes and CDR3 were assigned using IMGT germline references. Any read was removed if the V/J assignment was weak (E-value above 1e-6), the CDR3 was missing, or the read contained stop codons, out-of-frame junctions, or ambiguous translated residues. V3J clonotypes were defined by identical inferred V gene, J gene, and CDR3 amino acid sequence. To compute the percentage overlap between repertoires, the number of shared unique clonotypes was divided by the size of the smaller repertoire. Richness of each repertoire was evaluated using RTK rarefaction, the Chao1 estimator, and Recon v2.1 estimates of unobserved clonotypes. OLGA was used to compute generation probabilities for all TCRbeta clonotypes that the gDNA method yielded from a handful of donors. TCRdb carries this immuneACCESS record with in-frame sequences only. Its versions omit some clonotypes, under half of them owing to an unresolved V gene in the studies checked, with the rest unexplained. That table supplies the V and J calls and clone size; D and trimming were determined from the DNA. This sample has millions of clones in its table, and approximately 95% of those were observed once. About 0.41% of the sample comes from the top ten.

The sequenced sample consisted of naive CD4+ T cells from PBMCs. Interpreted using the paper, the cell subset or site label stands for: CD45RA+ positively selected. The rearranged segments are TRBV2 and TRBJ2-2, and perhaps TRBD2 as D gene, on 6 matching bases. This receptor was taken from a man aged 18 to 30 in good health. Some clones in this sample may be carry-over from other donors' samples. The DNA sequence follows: TGTGCCAGCAGGGGGACTCGTAGCACCGGGGAGCTGTTTTTT. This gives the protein CASRGTRSTGELFF.